Listed below are T cell receptor beta chains from one sample, sequenced in a study of CD8+CD57+ T cells in acquired aplastic anemia. TCRdb processed the reads anew with MiXCR; each CDR3 protein has one entry. Of hundreds of thousands of distinct CDR3 sequences in the sample, 55% to 75% were seen once. Sequencing used sorted CD4+, CD8+, or CD8+CD57+ T cells (not recorded which) from PBMCs. The receptors originated from a human donor in good health, serving as a control. Each CDR3 is given with its conserved first and last residue. The D gene is left open where the match is weak. Expanded clones get a size class; other rows say once, few or many, or leave the size out.

-	TRBD2	TRBV20-1	TRBJ2-3	TGCAGTGCTCTCGCGGGGGGCACAGGTACGCAGTATTTT	CSALAGGTGTQYF
many	-	TRBV2	TRBJ1-1	TGTGCCAGCAGCTCGGACAGGAACACTGAAGCTTTCTTT	CASSSDRNTEAFF
-	TRBD2	TRBV10-3	TRBJ2-3	TGTGCCATCAGTGAGTCCGGCGGGACTAGCTTCACAGATACGCAGTATTTT	CAISESGGTSFTDTQYF
-	-	TRBV7-2	TRBJ2-7	TGCGCCAGCAGCCGACGACTGGCAGGCTACGAGCAGTACTTC	CASSRRLAGYEQYF
-	-	TRBV9	TRBJ1-4	TGTGCCAGCAGCGTCCGGGACGGTAATGAAAAACTGTTTTTT	CASSVRDGNEKLFF
-	TRBD1	TRBV6-5	TRBJ1-4	TGTGCCAGCAGAGACAGGGGGCGCGGGAATGAAAAACTGTTTTTT	CASRDRGRGNEKLFF
-	TRBD1	TRBV7-6	TRBJ1-2	TGTGCCAGCAGCGTCGCCCCGGGACAGGGGGCCGATGGCTACACCTTC	CASSVAPGQGADGYTF
-	-	TRBV5-1	TRBJ1-4	TGCGCCAGCAGCTTGCAGGGTGTTGGGTCTTTT	CASSLQGVGSF
few	-	TRBV12-3/TRBV12-4	TRBJ2-5	TGTGCCAGCAGTTCTCCGCGGGAGACCCAGTACTTC	CASSSPRETQYF
once	-	TRBV7-7	TRBJ2-7	TGTGCTAGCAGCTTGAACCGTGAGGGTCTTAATCAGCCCTACTTC	CASSLNREGLNQPYF
-	-	TRBV13	TRBJ2-1	TGTGCCAGCGGCCCGGAACACAATGAGCAGTTCTTC	CASGPEHNEQFF
few	-	TRBV11-2	TRBJ2-7	TGTGCCAGCAGCTTCGGCGTGGCGGCCGAGCAGTACTTC	CASSFGVAAEQYF
-	-	TRBV7-3	TRBJ2-7	TGTGCCAGCAGCTCAGATGGGGTTGGAGCCGAGCAGTACTTC	CASSSDGVGAEQYF
-	-	TRBV2	TRBJ2-7	TGTGCCAGCAGCCTTCGGGCTAGCTCCACCGGGGAGCACTTT	CASSLRASSTGEHF
-	-	TRBV5-5	TRBJ2-7	TGTGCCAGCGTAAAGGGGAGCTACGAGCAGTACTTC	CASVKGSYEQYF
many	TRBD2	TRBV5-8	TRBJ2-2	TGTGCCAGCAGCATACCTAGCGGGGGTAGAGGGGAGCTGTTTTTT	CASSIPSGGRGELFF
-	TRBD1	TRBV7-3	TRBJ1-6	TGTGCCAGCAGCTTAGGGGCCAGGGGGCATAATTCACCCCTCCACTTT	CASSLGARGHNSPLHF
-	-	TRBV7-7	TRBJ2-5	TGTGCTAGCAGCTTCGGCAGGTTGGAGACCCAGTACTTC	CASSFGRLETQYF
-	TRBD1	TRBV15	TRBJ2-7	TGTGCCACCAGCATCTCGGGGACAGGGTACGAGCAGTACTTC	CATSISGTGYEQYF
-	-	TRBV25-1	TRBJ1-6	TGTGCCAGCAGTGACACTTCGGGGGATTCTGCGGCCCACTTC	CASSDTSGDSAAHF
many	-	TRBV5-6	TRBJ1-2	TGTGCCAGCAGCGTTGATCAGGCTGGCTACACCTTC	CASSVDQAGYTF
-	TRBD1	TRBV5-1	TRBJ2-7	TGCGCCAGCAGCTCCCGCCAGGGGGCCACCTACGAGCAGTACTTC	CASSSRQGATYEQYF
-	TRBD1	TRBV9	TRBJ1-1	TGTGCCAGCAGCCTGACAGGGGGGAATGAAGCTTTCTTT	CASSLTGGNEAFF
-	TRBD1	TRBV12-3/TRBV12-4	TRBJ2-5	TGTGCCAGCAGCGATACAGGGGGTGAGACCCAGTACTTC	CASSDTGGETQYF
once	-	TRBV4-2	TRBJ1-2	TGTGCCAGCAGCCAAGATAGGCCCCAGGGATTGGAGGGCTACACCTTC	CASSQDRPQGLEGYTF
many	-	TRBV9	TRBJ1-2	TGTGCCAGCAGCCGCCAATCGGACAGTGGCTACACCTTC	CASSRQSDSGYTF
-	-	TRBV19	TRBJ1-1	TGTGCCAGGAGTCACGACGGGAGAACTGAAGCTTTCTTT	CARSHDGRTEAFF
many	TRBD2	TRBV20-1	TRBJ2-7	TGCAGTAGTGGGGGGCTAGCGGGGGGGCGGGCCTACGAGCAGTACTTC	CSSGGLAGGRAYEQYF
-	-	TRBV7-9	TRBJ1-1	TGTGCCAGCAGCTCGGAAACTGACAGCATGGGAGCTTTCTTT	CASSSETDSMGAFF
many	-	TRBV30	TRBJ1-6	TGTGCCTGGAGGCAGGGTTTGGGTTCACCCCTCCACTTT	CAWRQGLGSPLHF
many	TRBD2	TRBV4-2	TRBJ2-1	TGTGCCAGCAGCCAAGATAGCAGTTTAGCTAGCGGGGGGGACAATGAGCAGTTCTTC	CASSQDSSLASGGDNEQFF
-	TRBD1	TRBV11-2	TRBJ2-2	TGTGCCAGCACAGGGGGCGGTACGATCACCGGGGAGCTGTTTTTT	CASTGGGTITGELFF
few	-	TRBV20-1	TRBJ1-2	TGCAGTGCCACAGGGCTATATGGCTACACCTTC	CSATGLYGYTF
-	-	TRBV10-3	TRBJ1-1	TGTGCCACCCATAGTGGGGAGAACACTGAAGCTTTCTTT	CATHSGENTEAFF
-	TRBD1	TRBV20-1	TRBJ1-2	TGCAGTGCTACCACAGGGGGGGCGGACTATGGCTACACCTTC	CSATTGGADYGYTF
-	TRBD2	TRBV12-3/TRBV12-4	TRBJ2-5	TGCGCCGGCAGCCTAGCGGGGGGGCGGGAGACCCAGTACTTC	CAGSLAGGRETQYF
many	-	TRBV3-1	TRBJ2-3	TGTGCCAGCAGCCTGGGGTCGTCCGGCCTCAAAAGGGCGCAGTATTTT	CASSLGSSGLKRAQYF
-	-	TRBV4-3	TRBJ2-7	TGCGCCAGCGGCTTAGATACCTACGAGCAGTACTTC	CASGLDTYEQYF
-	TRBD2	TRBV9	TRBJ2-7	TGTGCCAGCGGGGGGGGAGCCGGCACTACCCACGAGCAGTACTTC	CASGGGAGTTHEQYF
many	-	TRBV4-2	TRBJ1-1	TGTGCCAGCAGCCAAGAAGGGCCGGTGAACACTGAAGCTTTCTTT	CASSQEGPVNTEAFF
-	-	TRBV6-4	TRBJ1-1	TGTGCCAGCAGTAGACCTGACGCAGCGAAGGGGAGGGAAGCTTTCTTT	CASSRPDAAKGREAFF
once	TRBD2	TRBV5-1	TRBJ2-1	TGCGCCAGCAGCGTTGGCTCCGGCGGGGGGATGGACAATGAGCAGTTCTTC	CASSVGSGGGMDNEQFF
-	TRBD2	TRBV2	TRBJ2-7	TGTGCCCCCAGCAGGGCTACGGGACTAGCGGGGGATGTGTACGAGCAGTACTTC	CAPSRATGLAGDVYEQYF
once	-	TRBV5-5	TRBJ2-3	TGTGCCAGCAGCTTGGGACGCGGGGTTACGGGCACAGATACGCAGTATTTT	CASSLGRGVTGTDTQYF
-	-	TRBV20-1	TRBJ2-2	TGCAGCGCTAGATCTTCGACAGGCTACGGGGAGCTGTTTTTT	CSARSSTGYGELFF
-	TRBD1	TRBV9	TRBJ2-1	TGTGCCAGCAGCGAGGGACAGGGAATATCCTTC	CASSEGQGISF
-	TRBD1	TRBV7-8	TRBJ1-2	TGTGCCAGTAGTGTCAAGCTCCCCACAGGGGGCAGCTCTGGCTACACCTTC	CASSVKLPTGGSSGYTF
many	TRBD2	TRBV6-2/TRBV6-3	TRBJ2-3	TGTGCCAGCAGCCCGAGGACTAGCGGGGGAGATACGCAGTATTTT	CASSPRTSGGDTQYF
-	-	TRBV20-1	TRBJ1-1	TGCAGTGCTAGAGATTCTTTGACACAGCGTGAGGCTTTCTTT	CSARDSLTQREAFF
-	-	TRBV7-3	TRBJ2-1	TGTGCCAGCAGCTTATTGGGGCCCTCAGCCCCGGAGTTCTTC	CASSLLGPSAPEFF
many	TRBD1	TRBV3-1	TRBJ1-1	TGTGCCAGCAGCCGACAGGGGGAGTCGGAAGCTTTCTTT	CASSRQGESEAFF